One and the same sample provided the 9 T cell receptor beta chains below, sequenced in a study of T-cell reconstitution after alpha-beta-depleted transplantation in children. As it was prepared, the TCRbeta library received unique molecular identifiers. TCRdb ran MiXCR on the PCR reads and lists one entry per CDR3 protein. The sample has around 600,000 distinct CDR3 sequences; 10% are singletons. Sequencing used PBMCs from the stem cell graft donor, obtained from the stem cell graft. The source of these receptors is a human donor who donated a stem cell graft to a child with acute myeloid leukemia.

This clonotype was seen many times. The chain links TRBV29-1 to TRBJ2-1, with TRBD2 as a possible D gene (6 bases). Germline V CDR1 and CDR2: SQVTM, ANQGSEA. Trimming pared 2 bases from V and 5 bases from J, leaving 10 bases between. The CDR3 sequence is 13 residues long. The CDR3 region has the DNA TGCAGCGTTGAAAAGCGGGCGAACAATGAGCAGTTCTTC. Amino acid sequence: CSVEKRANNEQFF.

The gene calls are TRBV29-1 and TRBJ2-5, with 8 positions matching TRBD1. J gave up 2 bases and V 5 bases, and 7 bases lay outside the gene matches. There are 14 residues in the CDR3. The V gene's germline CDR1 is SQVTM and CDR2 ANQGSEA. The CDR3 coding sequence is TGCAGCGTTCCGGACAGGGTTGAGCAAGAGACCCAGTACTTC. It yields the protein CSVPDRVEQETQYF. The full variable domain, its missing parts supplied by reference TRBV29-1 and TRBJ2-5, is SAVISQKPSRDICQRGTSLTIQCQVDSQVTMMFWYRQQPGQSLTLIATANQGSEATYESGFVIDKFPISRPNLTFSTLTVSNMSPEDSSIYLCSVPDRVEQETQYFGPGTRLLVL.

This chain uses TRBV15 with TRBJ2-5; 9 bases align to TRBD1. Germline assignment: CDR1 LNHNV and CDR2 YYDKDF (reference sequence). The CDR3 extends over 17 amino acids. The ends lost 1 base at V and 1 base at J; junction bases unmatched: 7. The CDR3, as DNA: TGTGCCACCAGCAGAGGGGGAACAGGGGGCCTCCAAGAGACCCAGTACTTC. It encodes CATSRGGTGGLQETQYF.

This clonotype was detected many times. V is TRBV9 and J is TRBJ2-3; D gene uncertain. From germline, CDR1 is SGDLS and CDR2 YYNGEE. The CDR3 length is 13 residues. Trimming stripped 2 bases from V and 7 bases from J, with 11 bases between. The chain's CDR3 is CASSVGNSNTQYF. As DNA, the CDR3 is TGTGCCAGCAGCGTGGGGAATTCCAATACGCAGTATTTT. The whole variable domain, filled in from reference TRBV9 and TRBJ2-3, reads DSGVTQTPKHLITATGQRVTLRCSPRSGDLSVYWYQQSLDQGLQFLIQYYNGEERAKGNILERFSAQQFPDLHSELNLSSLELGDSALYFCASSVGNSNTQYFGPGTRLTVL.

This clonotype was observed at least ten times. The J gene is TRBJ1-3, the V gene TRBV12-3 or TRBV12-4; no reliable D call. The CDR3 is 15 amino acids. Trimming took off 1 base at V and 3 bases at J, with 10 bases between the two ends. For the CDR3, the DNA is TGTGCCAGCAGTTTAGGGGCAGCTGGTGGAAACACCATATATTTT. Its protein product is CASSLGAAGGNTIYF.

This clonotype was found a few times. This chain links TRBV5-1 with TRBJ2-7, with D tentatively TRBD1 or TRBD2 (5 bases each). Per germline, CDR1 SGHRS and CDR2 YFSETQ. With 3 bases removed from V and 5 bases from J, the gap between germline ends came to 21 bases. The CDR3 is 16 residues long. CDR3 region: CASSWGSLVSTDEQYF. CDR3 sequence (DNA): TGCGCCAGCAGCTGGGGGTCTCTGGTTTCCACCGACGAGCAGTACTTC.

This clonotype was detected ten times or more. The chain is built from TRBV7-9 and TRBJ2-2, with D hard to call. The CDR3 is 14 amino acids. The germline V gene encodes CDR1 SEHNR and CDR2 FQNEAQ (reference sequence). V lost 5 bases to trimming and J lost 6 bases, with 13 bases between them. The CDR3 protein is CASSLVLGSGELFF. The CDR3 bases are TGTGCCAGCAGCCTCGTTTTGGGTTCCGGGGAGCTGTTTTTT.

The chain combines TRBV18 with TRBJ2-1; TRBD2 aligns across 9 bases. V lost 3 bases to trimming and J lost 7 bases; unmatched junction nucleotides: 7. This CDR3 is 15 amino acids long. CDR1 is KGHSH, CDR2 LQKENI, per germline. The CDR3 region has the DNA TGTGCCAGCTCACCGGCTTTTAGCGGGAGTAATGAGCAGTTCTTC. Translation: CASSPAFSGSNEQFF.

The rearrangement joins TRBV6-2 or TRBV6-3 to TRBJ2-1; D remains unclear. V lost 0 bases and J lost 4, with 16 bases in between. Germline CDR1 reads MNHEY; CDR2 reads SVGEGT. This CDR3 spans 17 amino acids. CDR3 sequence: CASSYSRSGSLYNEQFF. CDR3 nucleotide sequence: TGTGCCAGCAGTTACTCCCGTTCTGGCAGCCTGTACAATGAGCAGTTCTTC.